This T cell receptor (beta chain) was recorded in a study of blood T cell repertoires in COVID-19. At the level of the study: Samples came from the United States, Italy and Spain, spanning acute and convalescent COVID-19.

Here immunoSEQ multiplex PCR was the method, and the copy in TCRdb shows in-frame clones only, minus some. The table records under 250,000 clones, 87% of them present only once. Either two negative PCRs, clearance, or symptom resolution qualified Cohort 3 donors as recovered. The receptor comes from a man aged 25 to 40 who had recovered from COVID-19. Sequencing was carried out using PBMCs or T cells enriched from blood (not recorded which).

This CDR3 reads CASSFRTGKSYNEQFF. In DNA, the CDR3 is TGTGCCAGCAGCTTTCGGACAGGGAAGTCCTACAATGAGCAGTTCTTC. The gene calls are TRBV28 and TRBJ2-1, with 8 bases identical to TRBD1. Germline CDR1 and CDR2: MDHEN and SYDVKM. The CDR3 consists of 16 residues. Trimming at V came to 6 bases and at J to 1 base, leaving 8 bases not matched to a gene.